Following are 20 T cell receptor beta chains from one sample sequenced in a study of T cell responses to AZD1222 COVID-19 vaccine. The data were produced by immunoSEQ multiplex PCR, yet TCRdb's version contains in-frame clones alone and is incomplete. The repertoire holds fewer than 100,000 clones, with almost 90% as singletons. The source material was peripheral blood, sampled on day 0 of AZD1222 vaccination. The receptors come from an adult in good health.

The rearrangement joins TRBV7-3 to TRBJ1-2, with D possibly matching TRBD1 (5 bases). Per germline, CDR1 SGHTA and CDR2 FQGTGA. Deletions cut 6 bases from V and 4 bases from J, with 12 bases between. The CDR3 consists of 13 residues. The CDR3 DNA follows: TGTGCCAGCAGTCCAGACGGGGGCTATGGCTACACCTTC. Its translation: CASSPDGGYGYTF. The whole variable domain, remainder taken from reference TRBV7-3 and TRBJ1-2, is GAGVSQTPSNKVTEKGKYVELRCDPISGHTALYWYRQSLGQGPEFLIYFQGTGAADDSGLPNDRFFAVRPEGSVSTLKIQRTERGDSAVYLCASSPDGGYGYTFGSGTRLTVV.

The chain couples TRBV24-1 to TRBJ1-1; D is perhaps TRBD1 (6 bases). Germline V gene lookup returns CDR1 KGHDR and CDR2 SFDVKD. V dropped 2 bases and J dropped 4 bases, with 13 bases sitting between them. CDR3 length: 15 amino acids. CDR3 residues: CATSDSEGGTTEAFF. Written as DNA, the CDR3 is TGTGCCACCAGTGATTCGGAAGGGGGGACCACTGAAGCTTTCTTT.

The count of this clone is one. The chain couples TRBV11-3 to TRBJ1-1; tentatively, D is TRBD1 (5 bases). V was shortened by 0 bases and J by 3 bases, with 5 bases between the two germline ends. Germline CDR1 SGHNT, CDR2 YENEEA. This CDR3 has 13 residues. The DNA of the CDR3 is TGTGCCAGCAGCTTAGAAGGGGACACTGAAGCTTTCTTT. Translated: CASSLEGDTEAFF. Drawing the rest from reference TRBV11-3 and TRBJ1-1, the complete variable domain is EAGVVQSPRYKIIEKKQPVAFWCNPISGHNTLYWYLQNLGQGPELLIRYENEEAVDDSQLPKDRFSAERLKGVDSTLKIQPAELGDSAVYLCASSLEGDTEAFFGQGTRLTVV.

The V call is TRBV7-2, the J call TRBJ1-6, with TRBD1 identical over 7 bases. The junction had 12 bases not matched to a gene; V was cut back by 7 bases and J by 6 bases. Germline V gives CDR1 SGHTA, CDR2 FQGNSA. CDR3 size: 16 residues. The DNA of the CDR3 is TGTGCCAGCAACAACGAATTCGGGACAGCTAATTCACCCCTCCACTTT. This gives the protein CASNNEFGTANSPLHF.

The chain links TRBV10-3 to TRBJ2-1; D is undetermined. Germline V gene lookup returns CDR1 ENHRY and CDR2 SYGVKD. The V end lost 7 bases, the J end lost 8 bases, and 18 bases lay between the germline ends. The CDR3 has 14 residues. The CDR3 sequence: CAIKLGSHSDEQFF. The CDR3 DNA is TGTGCCATCAAACTGGGGTCGCATTCGGATGAGCAGTTCTTC.

This chain uses TRBV19 with TRBJ2-1; 16 positions match TRBD2. Germline-derived CDR1 and CDR2 are LNHDA and SQIVND (reference sequence). V gave up 7 bases and J gave up 6 bases; unmatched junction bases: 9. The CDR3 has 17 amino acids. CDR3 loop: CASTPGTSGGAFNEQFF. The CDR3 coding sequence is TGTGCCAGTACCCCCGGGACTAGCGGGGGGGCTTTCAATGAGCAGTTCTTC. Looking up the rest from reference TRBV19 and TRBJ2-1 gives the full variable domain: DGGITQSPKYLFRKEGQNVTLSCEQNLNHDAMYWYRQDPGQGLRLIYYSQIVNDFQKGDIAEGYSVSREKKESFPLTVTSAQKNPTAFYLCASTPGTSGGAFNEQFFGPGTRLTVL.

DNA of the CDR3: TGTGCCAGCAGCTTACAGGGTGGCGGCACTGAAGCTTTCTTT. This gives the protein CASSLQGGGTEAFF. The chain is built from TRBV5-4 and TRBJ1-1, with a tentative D call TRBD1 (6 bases). Trimming cost V 2 bases and J 4 bases, with 12 bases left between them. The CDR3 length is 14 residues. Germline V gene lookup returns CDR1 SGHNT and CDR2 YYREEE (reference sequence).

The chain recombines TRBV7-8 with TRBJ2-3; TRBD2 matches 8 bases. V gave up 2 bases and J gave up 2 bases; unmatched junction bases: 12. Germline V gene data show CDR1 as SGHVS and CDR2 as FQNEAQ. The CDR3 sequence is 18 residues long. The CDR3 sequence is CASSLPLERGRSTDTQYF. The DNA for the CDR3 is TGTGCCAGCAGCTTACCACTTGAGCGGGGGCGCTCCACAGATACGCAGTATTTT.

The rearrangement links TRBV7-8 to TRBJ2-7; possibly TRBD2 for D (5 bases). Trimming shortened V by 5 bases and J by 6 bases, and 26 bases separated the two germline ends. This CDR3 contains 17 residues. CDR1 is SGHVS and CDR2 is FQNEAQ in the germline V gene. This chain's CDR3 is CASSPRLTGTFRGEQYF. CDR3 sequence (DNA): TGTGCCAGCAGCCCTCGACTGACGGGAACCTTTCGCGGCGAGCAGTACTTC.

This sequence joins TRBV3-1 (or the pseudogene TRBV3-2) and TRBJ2-3; a possible D gene is TRBD2 (6 bases). V was clipped by 2 bases and J by 0 bases, with 12 bases between them. This CDR3 contains 16 residues. Germline V lookup: CDR1 LGHDT, CDR2 YNNKEL (reference sequence). CDR3 sequence: CASSQRRAGSTDTQYF. The CDR3 nucleotides read TGTGCCAGCAGCCAACGGAGGGCGGGGAGCACAGATACGCAGTATTTT.

The J gene is TRBJ2-7, the V gene TRBV9; D ambiguous. The germline V gene encodes CDR1 SGDLS and CDR2 YYNGEE. The V end was cut by 0 bases, the J end by 2 bases, with 9 bases between. This CDR3 has 14 amino acids. This chain's CDR3 is CASSVGGRPYEQYF. The CDR3, as DNA: TGTGCCAGCAGCGTAGGTGGACGGCCCTACGAGCAGTACTTC.

This sequence joins TRBV9 and TRBJ1-3; D call uncertain. The V gene lost 0 bases and the J gene lost 2 bases, with 12 bases spanning the gap. There are 16 residues in the CDR3. Germline CDR1 and CDR2: SGDLS and YYNGEE. Written as DNA, the CDR3 is TGTGCCAGCAGCGTAGGGATAGGGTTAACTGGAAACACCATATATTTT. Its protein is CASSVGIGLTGNTIYF.

This clone appeared a single time. This sequence joins TRBV27 and TRBJ2-3; the D is unclear. The ends were cut back, 2 bases at V and 0 bases at J, with 6 bases in the middle. The CDR3 sequence is 14 residues long. The germline V gene encodes CDR1 MNHEY and CDR2 SMNVEV (reference sequence). The CDR3 DNA reads as TGTGCCAGCAGTTTAGAACGGAGCACAGATACGCAGTATTTT. Translated: CASSLERSTDTQYF.

The chain joins TRBV15 to TRBJ2-5; D is uncertain. V was cut by 3 bases and J by 2 bases, with 10 bases left in between. This CDR3 is 14 amino acids long. CDR1 and CDR2 from the germline V gene are LNHNV and YYDKDF (reference sequence). CDR3 protein: CATSSVTTQETQYF. The CDR3 DNA reads TGTGCCACCAGCAGTGTGACAACACAAGAGACCCAGTACTTC.

The chain recombines TRBV19 with TRBJ2-3; D gene ambiguous. Germline V gives CDR1 LNHDA, CDR2 SQIVND (reference sequence). CDR3 length: 14 residues. V was pared by 4 bases and J by 4 bases, with 12 bases between. Here the CDR3 DNA reads TGTGCCAGTAGTAAACCCCTTAGGTCAGATACGCAGTATTTT. Its protein is CASSKPLRSDTQYF.

The chain couples TRBV16 to TRBJ1-5; maybe TRBD1 (6 bases). The CDR3 totals 13 residues. The V gene's germline CDR1 is KGHSY and CDR2 FQNENV. Between the trimmed V and J ends, which lost 3 bases and 5 bases, there was a span of 8 bases. CDR3 region: CASSQGADQPQHF. CDR3 DNA: TGTGCCAGCAGCCAGGGGGCCGATCAGCCCCAGCATTTT. Supplemented by reference TRBV16 and TRBJ1-5, the full variable domain reads GEEVAQTPKHLVRGEGQKAKLYCAPIKGHSYVFWYQQVLKNEFKFLISFQNENVFDETGMPKERFSAKCLPNSPCSLEIQATKLEDSAVYFCASSQGADQPQHFGDGTRLSIL.

This rearrangement joins TRBV6-5 to TRBJ1-5; D not resolved. Germline V gene data show CDR1 as MNHEY and CDR2 as SVGAGI. V lost 0 bases and J lost 0, with 6 bases in between. The CDR3 length is 15 residues. In DNA, the CDR3 is TGTGCCAGCAGTTACTCTGGGGATAGCAATCAGCCCCAGCATTTT. It specifies CASSYSGDSNQPQHF.

V gene TRBV28 combines with J gene TRBJ1-1; tentative D call: TRBD1 (6 bases). This CDR3 spans 15 amino acids. Germline V CDR1 and CDR2: MDHEN, SYDVKM. Trimming shortened V by 1 base and J by 4 bases, and 13 bases separated the two germline ends. The CDR3 bases are TGTGCCAGCAGTTTATTGGGGGGCCAGGGCACTGAAGCTTTCTTT. Translating gives CASSLLGGQGTEAFF. Looking up the rest from reference TRBV28 and TRBJ1-1 gives the full variable domain: DVKVTQSSRYLVKRTGEKVFLECVQDMDHENMFWYRQDPGLGLRLIYFSYDVKMKEKGDIPEGYSVSREKKERFSLILESASTNQTSMYLCASSLLGGQGTEAFFGQGTRLTVV.

This sequence joins TRBV6-1 and TRBJ1-6; maybe TRBD1 (5 bases). V was pared by 5 bases and J by 7 bases, with 12 bases between. The CDR3 is made up of 14 amino acids. The germline CDR1 and CDR2 sequences are MNHNS and SASEGT. The CDR3 DNA sequence: TGTGCCAGCAGTTCGCCGACAGACAATTCACCCCTCCACTTT. Protein product: CASSSPTDNSPLHF.

V is TRBV9 and J is TRBJ2-7, with D perhaps assigned TRBD1 or TRBD2 (7 bases each). The V end lost 7 bases, the J end lost 4 bases, and 21 bases lay between the germline ends. This CDR3 contains 15 residues. CDR1 SGDLS and CDR2 YYNGEE come from the germline V gene. In nucleotides, the CDR3 is TGTGCCAGCGCCGCAGGGGGGGGTCTAACGTACGAGCAGTACTTC. As protein: CASAAGGGLTYEQYF.